This TCR beta chain is from a study of OX40 agonist ivuxolimab in advanced cancers. General study points: At 0.1 to 3.0 mg/kg and by week 6, CD4+ and CD8+ T cells in the blood had expanded clonally. Some nonresponders also had low normalized T-cell clonal expansion. What antigens the expanded peripheral T cells recognized was never established.

The repertoire was sequenced with immunoSEQ multiplex PCR; TCRdb's copy has only in-frame clones and lacks some. The sample contains roughly 77,000 clones, about 84% of which appear only once. V lost 4 bases to trimming and J lost 6 bases, with 9 bases between them. The CDR3 contains 12 residues. The germline gives CDR1 SQVTM, CDR2 ANQGSEA. On this clone itself: Its target is unknown.

The source is an adult with an advanced solid tumor such as melanoma, head and neck, liver or kidney cancer. This specimen consisted of CD4+ or CD8+ T cells sorted from blood, obtained in a trial of the OX40 agonist ivuxolimab. The rearrangement joins TRBV29-1 to TRBJ1-4; D unresolved. CDR3 DNA sequence: TGCAGCGTTGGGGCAGGTGATGAAAAACTGTTTTTT. Amino acid sequence: CSVGAGDEKLFF. The whole variable domain, remainder taken from reference TRBV29-1 and TRBJ1-4, is SAVISQKPSRDICQRGTSLTIQCQVDSQVTMMFWYRQQPGQSLTLIATANQGSEATYESGFVIDKFPISRPNLTFSTLTVSNMSPEDSSIYLCSVGAGDEKLFFGSGTQLSVL.